This paragraph covers one TCR beta chain sequence. This entry is derived from a study of cytomegalovirus exposure and HLA in healthy donors. The CDR3 has 14 amino acids. Losses at the gene ends were 0 bases for V and 5 bases for J; bases not matched to a gene: 4. The germline V gene has CDR1 SGHRS and CDR2 YFSETQ. 13 Jbeta primers and 60 Vbeta primers were used for the PCR. Some clones are missing from TCRdb's copy, which holds only in-frame ones; the method was immunoSEQ multiplex PCR. This table has some 100,000 clones, 76% appearing once. Sequencing input: PBMCs. The chain combines TRBV5-1 with TRBJ1-2; 7 nucleotides agree with TRBD1. This sequence originates from a woman in her 40s in good health and CMV-seropositive. The CDR3 here is CASSLEGQAYGYTF. In nucleotides, the CDR3 is TGCGCCAGCAGCTTGGAAGGACAGGCGTATGGCTACACCTTC.